Below, 2 T cell receptor beta chains from the same sample are listed, as sequenced in a study of regulatory T cells in long-lasting Graves disease. The time point here: newly diagnosed GD, antithyroid drugs for less than 3 months. Researchers made the TCR library from RNA that was extracted from PBMCs. Sequencing libraries for TCR beta were prepared with iRepertoire HTBI primers and Arm-PCR of CDR3 regions. TCRdb reprocessed the multiplex PCR reads with MiXCR, giving one entry per CDR3 protein. This sample carries 400,000 to 500,000 distinct CDR3 sequences, about a sixth of them seen once, and the ten largest clones take roughly 10%. This sample was shared with a second study, whose subject was T cells in Graves' hyperthyroidism and ophthalmopathy.

This specimen consisted of peripheral blood mononuclear cells (PBMCs), obtained at new diagnosis, from a patient treated with antithyroid drugs. These receptors were collected from a woman younger than 45 with Graves disease.

The V and J genes are TRBV27 and TRBJ1-2; maybe TRBD1 (6 bases). Trimming left V 6 bases short and J 10 bases short, with 15 bases between. Germline CDR1 and CDR2: MNHEY and SMNVEV (reference sequence). CDR3 length: 12 amino acids. The CDR3 sequence: CASREGGGFYTF. CDR3 DNA sequence: TGTGCCAGCAGGGAGGGTGGGGGCTTCTACACCTTC.

The table lists this clonotype with many counts. This rearrangement joins TRBV30 to TRBJ1-2; no reliable D call. Per germline, CDR1 GTSNPN and CDR2 SVGIG (reference sequence). CDR3 length: 11 residues. The CDR3, as DNA: TGTGCATCGACAAGGAGCTATGGCTACACCTTC. As protein: CASTRSYGYTF. The full variable domain, with the rest looked up from reference TRBV30 and TRBJ1-2, is SQTIHQWPATLVQPVGSPLSLECTVEGTSNPNLYWYRQAAGRGLQLLFYSVGIGQISSEVPQNLSASRPQDRQFILSSKKLLLSDSGFYLCASTRSYGYTFGSGTRLTVV.